This T cell receptor beta chain comes out of a study of post-analysis software for immune sequencing data (dated by TCRdb to the mid-2010s). For context, the study as a whole: The recorded disease courses included relapsing-remitting, secondary progressive and progressive-relapsing multiple sclerosis, and some patients had no subtype annotation. A subset of samples was prepared in parallel using single-end sample barcoding, then pooled and co-amplified after Illumina adapter ligation. The multiple sclerosis patient repertoires were compared with roughly twelve previously published healthy control repertoires from donors aged about 6 to 26 years.

On this clonotype itself: Its antigen remains undetermined. Base qualities are not recorded, but no much larger clone differs from it by a single base.

Findings and caveats that apply to the study as a whole: The multiple sclerosis patient group was slightly younger than the control group. Compared with controls, multiple sclerosis patients had significantly lower normalized Chao1 diversity, a finding suggesting substantial peripheral T-cell clonal expansion. Significantly higher frequencies in patients than in controls were found for a handful of TRBV segments, including TRBV5-6, TRBV5-1 and TRBV20-1. Direct clustering with F measure revealed strong co-clustering of samples prepared in the same batch, which led to a batch-effect correction.

To demonstrate the VDJtools post-analysis software, TCR beta repertoires were profiled from the peripheral blood of 10 to 15 young patients with multiple sclerosis. The multiple sclerosis patients were children and adolescents between roughly 6 and 17 years of age. Ends trimmed: V by 7 bases, J by 4 bases; bases unmatched to a gene: 9. Including cysteine and phenylalanine, the CDR3 has 14 amino acids. Only CDR3 DNA remains: 42 bases, in frame from the first base. Looking up the germline V gene (reference sequence) yields CDR1 MNHEY and CDR2 SMNVEV. To prepare the library, PCR was applied. TCRdb names Illumina HiSeq 2500 as the instrument used. To reduce PCR and sequencing biases, unique molecular identifiers were built into the TCR beta cDNA libraries. Every 1 to 10 million input T cells yielded roughly 0.5 million cDNA molecules, meaning each molecule approximated one T cell. The patient libraries were prepared and sequenced using the same protocol as the earlier healthy control dataset. Within a given batch, samples were prepared together, multiplexed and sequenced on the same HiSeq lane. The study's own analysis went as follows. Raw barcoded reads were processed with MIGEC, discarding single-read molecular identifier groups before consensus assembly and CDR3 extraction. Clonotype tables were post-analysed with VDJtools, normalizing diversity by down-sampling all datasets to the smallest sample size. To correct batch-related cross-sample contamination, repertoire overlap clustering matched CDR3 amino acid sequences but not nucleotide sequences. TCRdb reprocessed the public reads (quality trimming at Q25 with fastp, clone calling with MiXCR) and kept in-frame beta chains. Duplicate CDR3 protein sequences are folded into a single record with the most common DNA and genes. The V and J calls were determined by TCRdb, not by the authors. In all, the sample holds under 900,000 distinct CDR3 sequences, and roughly 50% of those were seen once. Approximately 4.5% of the sample lies in the top ten.

This clonotype originated in a girl aged 10 to 17 with multiple sclerosis. The V and J segments used are TRBV27 and TRBJ2-5; 7 bases in the middle match TRBD1. The sequencing sample was made of blood. The CDR3 sequence is CASMPLDRVETQYF. Read as DNA, the sequence is TGTGCCAGCATGCCCCTCGACAGGGTAGAGACCCAGTACTTC.